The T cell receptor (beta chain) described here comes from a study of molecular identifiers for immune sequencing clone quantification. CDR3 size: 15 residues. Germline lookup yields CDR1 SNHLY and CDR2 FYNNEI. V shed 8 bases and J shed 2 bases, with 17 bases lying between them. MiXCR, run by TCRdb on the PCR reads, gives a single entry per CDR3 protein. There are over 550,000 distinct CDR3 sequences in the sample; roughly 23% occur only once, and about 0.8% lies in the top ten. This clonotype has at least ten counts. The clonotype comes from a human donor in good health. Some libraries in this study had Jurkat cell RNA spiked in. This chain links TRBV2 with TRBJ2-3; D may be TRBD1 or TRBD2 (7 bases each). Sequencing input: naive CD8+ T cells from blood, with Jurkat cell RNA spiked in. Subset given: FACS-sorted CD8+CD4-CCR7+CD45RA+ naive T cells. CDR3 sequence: CASLGRGPSTDTQYF. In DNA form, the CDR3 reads TGTGCCAGCCTTGGGAGGGGGCCTTCCACAGATACGCAGTATTTT.